The rows below give T cell receptor beta chains drawn from one sample of a study of naive and memory T cell subsets. TCRdb re-analysed the UMI-ligation and nested PCR reads in MiXCR, keeping a single row per CDR3 protein. The sample gives 98,000 or so distinct CDR3 sequences, more than 14% of which show up once; 2.8% is in the top ten. Sequenced sample: naive CD8+ T cells from blood. The receptors shown here come from a human donor in good health. The CDR3 runs from the conserved cysteine through the conserved F or W. A D gene is named only where the DNA matches it firmly. Expanded clones are given a class, and other clones once, few, many or no size at all.

TRBD1 | TRBJ2-7 | NA | TRBV27 | TGTGCCAGCAGTTTGGTGACAGGGGCCTACGAGCAGTACTTC | CASSLVTGAYEQYF
NA | TRBJ2-1 | few | TRBV20-1 | TGCAGTGCTAGGGGTAGTTACAATGAGCAGTTCTTC | CSARGSYNEQFF
NA | TRBJ2-1 | NA | TRBV7-3 | TGTGCCAGCAGCTTAACTGGGGGGTCCAATGAGCAGTTCTTC | CASSLTGGSNEQFF
NA | TRBJ2-3 | many | TRBV5-8 | TGTGCCAGCAGCTTGGCCCTCCGGACTACTATCTACCCGGATCAGCATACGCAGTATTTT | CASSLALRTTIYPDQHTQYF
NA | TRBJ2-3 | NA | TRBV7-9 | TGTGCCAGCAGCTTCGCGGCAGATACGCAGTATTTT | CASSFAADTQYF
NA | TRBJ2-3 | many | TRBV11-2 | TGTGCCAGCAGCTTAGACACCAGACAGTACACAGATACGCAGTATTTT | CASSLDTRQYTDTQYF
NA | TRBJ1-1 | many | TRBV4-3 | TGCGCCAGCAGCCAAGGGCGGTCGAACACTGAAGCTTTCTTT | CASSQGRSNTEAFF
NA | TRBJ2-3 | NA | TRBV2 | TGTGCCAGCAGCCGCAGCCCGGCAGATACGCAGTATTTT | CASSRSPADTQYF
NA | TRBJ1-2 | many | TRBV12-3/TRBV12-4 | TGTGCCAGCAGTTTGCAGGGTGGCTACACCTTC | CASSLQGGYTF
TRBD2 | TRBJ2-1 | many | TRBV7-3 | TGTGCCAGCAGCTTAGGCACTAGCGGGAGTAATGAGCAGTTCTTC | CASSLGTSGSNEQFF
TRBD2 | TRBJ2-1 | many | TRBV24-1 | TGTGCCACCAGTGAGCCGACGATTAGCGGGAAGGACAATGAGCAGTTCTTC | CATSEPTISGKDNEQFF
NA | TRBJ1-1 | NA | TRBV5-1 | TGCGCCAGCAGCTTGGCCGAGGGTAGGAAAGCTTTCTTT | CASSLAEGRKAFF
NA | TRBJ1-1 | NA | TRBV9 | TGTGCCAGCGGCCCCGGGGACACTGAAGCTTTCTTT | CASGPGDTEAFF
NA | TRBJ2-1 | few | TRBV28 | TGTGCCAGCAGTGACTACAATGAGCAGTTCTTC | CASSDYNEQFF
NA | TRBJ2-1 | NA | TRBV5-4 | TGTGCCAGCAGCGCCCGACCCAACAATGAGCAGTTCTTC | CASSARPNNEQFF
TRBD2 | TRBJ2-7 | many | TRBV7-8 | TGTGCCAGCAGCTTAGAACCGACTAGCAGTTACGAGCAGTACTTC | CASSLEPTSSYEQYF
NA | TRBJ2-7 | NA | TRBV7-9 | TGTGCCAGCAGCATCGTGGGGGGCAATTCCTACGAGCAGTACTTC | CASSIVGGNSYEQYF
TRBD2 | TRBJ2-1 | few | TRBV3-1 | TGTGCCAGCAGCCATTCAGCGGGATGGATCAATGAGCAGTTCTTC | CASSHSAGWINEQFF
NA | TRBJ2-7 | many | TRBV18 | TGTGCCAGCTCCCCGGTTGGGGACCGCGCCTACGAGCAGTACTTC | CASSPVGDRAYEQYF
NA | TRBJ1-1 | NA | TRBV4-3 | TGCGCCAGCAGCCCGTGGATAAACACTGAAGCTTTCTTT | CASSPWINTEAFF
NA | TRBJ1-2 | NA | TRBV4-3 | TGCGCCAGCAGCCAAGATGTAGGAGGGCTGGAAGGCTACACCTTC | CASSQDVGGLEGYTF
NA | TRBJ2-3 | NA | TRBV14 | TGTGCCAGCAGCCAATACAGGGAAAGCACAGATACGCAGTATTTT | CASSQYRESTDTQYF
NA | TRBJ1-5 | few | TRBV20-1 | TGCAGTGGTCCTGAAGCAGGTCAGCCCCAGCATTTT | CSGPEAGQPQHF
NA | TRBJ2-7 | many | TRBV11-1 | TGTGCCAGCAGCAGACAGGGAGGAGACGAGCAGTACTTC | CASSRQGGDEQYF
TRBD2 | TRBJ2-7 | few | TRBV7-9 | TGTGCCAGCAGCCCGCCTAGCGGAGACTACGAGCAGTACTTC | CASSPPSGDYEQYF
NA | TRBJ1-1 | few | TRBV6-6 | TGTGCCAGCAGTTACGAGGGCGCTGAAGCTTTCTTT | CASSYEGAEAFF
TRBD1 | TRBJ2-7 | NA | TRBV10-3 | TGTGCCATCGCCCGGACAGGGGATGACGAGCAGTACTTC | CAIARTGDDEQYF
NA | TRBJ2-2 | many | TRBV5-4 | TGTGCCAGCAGCTTGACTCCCGGTATTCCGGGGGAGCTGTTTTTT | CASSLTPGIPGELFF
TRBD2 | TRBJ2-1 | few | TRBV18 | TGTGCCAGCTCACCGACTGGCGGGAGTAATGAGCAGTTCTTC | CASSPTGGSNEQFF
TRBD1 | TRBJ1-1 | few | TRBV2 | TGTGCCAGCAGTGGCGGGCAGGGGGTCACTGAAGCTTTCTTT | CASSGGQGVTEAFF
NA | TRBJ2-5 | few | TRBV29-1 | TGCAGCGTTGCCCGACCGGACGGCCAAGAGACCCAGTACTTC | CSVARPDGQETQYF
NA | TRBJ2-7 | NA | TRBV3-1 | TGTGCCAGCAGCCCCTCTTCCGGGACAACCTACGAGCAGTACTTC | CASSPSSGTTYEQYF
TRBD2 | TRBJ2-5 | many | TRBV24-1 | TGTGCCACCAGTGACCCGGGAGGGGCGCAAGAGACCCAGTACTTC | CATSDPGGAQETQYF
TRBD1 | TRBJ2-1 | many | TRBV4-1 | TGCGCCAGCAGCCAGGGGACAGGGTCCTACAATGAGCAGTTCTTC | CASSQGTGSYNEQFF
NA | TRBJ2-5 | few | TRBV25-1 | TGTGCCAGCAGCCGTCGGGAGTTGGAGACCCAGTACTTC | CASSRRELETQYF
NA | TRBJ1-1 | NA | TRBV14 | TGTGCCAGCAGCCAACTACGGTACAGTGAAGCTTTCTTT | CASSQLRYSEAFF
NA | TRBJ2-1 | few | TRBV20-1 | TGCAGTGCTGTCCCCTTCAAGTCGGCCTACAATGAGCAGTTCTTC | CSAVPFKSAYNEQFF
TRBD1 | TRBJ1-2 | few | TRBV2 | TGTGCCAGCATTCAGGGGGCGGGGAACTATGGCTACACCTTC | CASIQGAGNYGYTF
NA | TRBJ2-5 | NA | TRBV10-3 | TGTGCCATCAGTGAGGGAAGGACCCACATACAAGAGACCCAGTACTTC | CAISEGRTHIQETQYF
NA | TRBJ2-7 | few | TRBV7-9 | TGTGCCAGCAGCTTAGGCCCTCCAAGGACTTTAAACTACGAGCAGTACTTC | CASSLGPPRTLNYEQYF
TRBD1 | TRBJ1-2 | many | TRBV4-1 | TGCGCCAGCAGCCAAGAGAGGGGGACAGGGGGCGCATATGGCTACACCTTC | CASSQERGTGGAYGYTF
NA | TRBJ1-4 | NA | TRBV27 | TGTGCCAGCAGTTTAATGGGGGGGTCTAATGAAAAACTGTTTTTT | CASSLMGGSNEKLFF
NA | TRBJ2-4 | many | TRBV6-1 | TGTGCCAGCACCCTCGGAGGAGGCACAGGAAAGTACTTC | CASTLGGGTGKYF
NA | TRBJ2-2 | many | TRBV7-3 | TGTGCCAGCAGCTTAAACGAACTACCCACCGGGGAGCTGTTTTTT | CASSLNELPTGELFF
NA | TRBJ2-3 | few | TRBV27 | TGTGCCAGCAGTTTAAAGGCTCCCGGTGACGGCACAGATACGCAGTATTTT | CASSLKAPGDGTDTQYF
NA | TRBJ1-2 | few | TRBV20-1 | TGCAGTGCTAGAGATCGGGGGGTGCTGGATGGCTACACCTTC | CSARDRGVLDGYTF
NA | TRBJ1-1 | few | TRBV30 | TGTGCCTGGAGTGCCCTTGGGGGCTTGAACACTGAAGCTTTCTTT | CAWSALGGLNTEAFF
TRBD1 | TRBJ2-1 | many | TRBV5-4 | TGTGCCAGCAGGCCGACAGGGGCTTGGGACAATGAGCAGTTCTTC | CASRPTGAWDNEQFF
TRBD2 | TRBJ2-7 | NA | TRBV7-9 | TGTGCCAGCAGCCAAGGGACTAGCGGGACCTACGAGCAGTACTTC | CASSQGTSGTYEQYF
NA | TRBJ1-5 | few | TRBV28 | TGTGCCAGCAGTTTCCAGGGTTTAGGGCCCCAGCATTTT | CASSFQGLGPQHF
NA | TRBJ2-1 | NA | TRBV4-3 | TGCGCCAGCAGCCAAGAAAGGAGCCGCAATGAGCAGTTCTTC | CASSQERSRNEQFF
NA | TRBJ2-6 | many | TRBV12-3/TRBV12-4 | TGTGCCAGCATCCTCGACACTGGGGCCAACGTCCTGACTTTC | CASILDTGANVLTF
NA | TRBJ2-1 | few | TRBV27 | TGTGCCAGCAGATCATCAAGGCAGGGTATTCGGGATGAGCAGTTCTTC | CASRSSRQGIRDEQFF
NA | TRBJ1-6 | NA | TRBV11-1 | TGTGCCAGCAGCCCCGACGGACCCTATAATTCACCCCTCCACTTT | CASSPDGPYNSPLHF